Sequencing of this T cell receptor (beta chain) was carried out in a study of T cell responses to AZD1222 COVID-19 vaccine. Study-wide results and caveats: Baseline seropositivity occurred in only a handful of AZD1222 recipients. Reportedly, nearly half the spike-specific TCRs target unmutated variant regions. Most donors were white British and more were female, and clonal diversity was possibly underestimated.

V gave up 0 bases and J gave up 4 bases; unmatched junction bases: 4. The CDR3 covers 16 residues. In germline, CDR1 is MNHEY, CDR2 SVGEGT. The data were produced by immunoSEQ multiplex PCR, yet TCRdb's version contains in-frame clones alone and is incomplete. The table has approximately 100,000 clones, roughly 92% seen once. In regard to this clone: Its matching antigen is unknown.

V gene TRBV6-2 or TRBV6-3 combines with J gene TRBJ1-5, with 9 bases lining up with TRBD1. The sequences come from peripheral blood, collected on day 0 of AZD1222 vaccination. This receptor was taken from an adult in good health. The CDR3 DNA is TGTGCCAGCAGTTACTCTGACAGGGGGGAGAATCAGCCCCAGCATTTT. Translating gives CASSYSDRGENQPQHF.